The present T cell receptor beta chain was sequenced within a study of blood T cell repertoires in COVID-19. Across the whole study: PBMCs, B-cell-depleted T cells, or T cells were the source of the cDNA or gDNA that made up the material.

In the original processing: Estimates of nucleated cell counts were drawn from the amplification of reference gene primers. Sequencing was performed with immunoSEQ multiplex PCR; in TCRdb, only in-frame clones are kept and a portion is missing. D and trimming come from the DNA, and the V and J calls and clone size come from that table. The sample has over 300,000 clones, 65% to 90% seen once. This clone was picked up a small number of times. The CDR3 spans 16 residues. The ends lost 3 bases at V and 3 bases at J; junction bases unmatched: 6. Germline CDR1 reads LNHDA; CDR2 reads SQIVND (reference sequence).

The clonotype comes from a human donor in a cohort sampled during active COVID-19. The chain joins TRBV19 to TRBJ1-1, with 11 bases matching TRBD1. Input material: peripheral blood. In DNA form, the CDR3 reads TGTGCCAGTAGTATGGGGCGGGGACAGGGGGACACTGAAGCTTTCTTT. This translates into CASSMGRGQGDTEAFF.